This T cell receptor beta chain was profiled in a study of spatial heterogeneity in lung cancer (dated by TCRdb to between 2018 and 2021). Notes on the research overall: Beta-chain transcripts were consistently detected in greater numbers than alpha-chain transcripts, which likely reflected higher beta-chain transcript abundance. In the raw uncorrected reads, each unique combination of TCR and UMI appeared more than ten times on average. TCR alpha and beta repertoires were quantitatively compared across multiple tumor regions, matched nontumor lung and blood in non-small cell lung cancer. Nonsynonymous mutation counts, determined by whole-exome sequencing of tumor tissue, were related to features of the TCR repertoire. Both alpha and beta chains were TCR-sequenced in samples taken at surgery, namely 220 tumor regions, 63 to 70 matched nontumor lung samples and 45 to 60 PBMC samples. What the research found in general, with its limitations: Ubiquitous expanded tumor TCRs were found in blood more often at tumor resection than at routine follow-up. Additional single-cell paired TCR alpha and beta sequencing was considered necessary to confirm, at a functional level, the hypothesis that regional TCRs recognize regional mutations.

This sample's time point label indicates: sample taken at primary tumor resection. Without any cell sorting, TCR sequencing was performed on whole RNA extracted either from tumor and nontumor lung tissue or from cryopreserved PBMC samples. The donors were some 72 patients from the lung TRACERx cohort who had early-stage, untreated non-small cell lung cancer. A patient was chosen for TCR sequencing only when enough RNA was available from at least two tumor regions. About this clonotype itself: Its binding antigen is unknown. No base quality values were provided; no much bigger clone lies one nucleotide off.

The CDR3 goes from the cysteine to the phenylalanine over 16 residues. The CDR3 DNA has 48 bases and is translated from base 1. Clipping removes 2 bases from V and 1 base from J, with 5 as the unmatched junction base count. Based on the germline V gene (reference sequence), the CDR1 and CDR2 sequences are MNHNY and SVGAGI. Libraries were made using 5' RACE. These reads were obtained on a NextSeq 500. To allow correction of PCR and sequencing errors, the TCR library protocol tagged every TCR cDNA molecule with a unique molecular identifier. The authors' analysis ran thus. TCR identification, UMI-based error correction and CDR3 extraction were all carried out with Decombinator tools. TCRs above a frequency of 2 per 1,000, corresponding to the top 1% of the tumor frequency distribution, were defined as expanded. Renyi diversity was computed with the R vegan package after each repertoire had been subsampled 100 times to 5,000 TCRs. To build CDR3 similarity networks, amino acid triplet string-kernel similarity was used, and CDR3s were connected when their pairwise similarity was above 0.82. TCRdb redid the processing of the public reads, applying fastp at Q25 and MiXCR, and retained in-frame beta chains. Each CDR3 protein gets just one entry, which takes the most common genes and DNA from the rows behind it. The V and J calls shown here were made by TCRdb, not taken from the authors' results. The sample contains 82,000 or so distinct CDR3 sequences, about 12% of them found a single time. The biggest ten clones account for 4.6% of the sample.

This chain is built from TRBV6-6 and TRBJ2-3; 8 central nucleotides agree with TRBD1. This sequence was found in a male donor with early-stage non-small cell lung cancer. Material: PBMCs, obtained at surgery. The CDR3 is CASSYEDREGTDTQYF. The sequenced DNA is TGTGCCAGCAGTTACGAGGACAGGGAGGGCACAGATACGCAGTATTTT.